This note documents a single T cell receptor (beta chain) sequence. Its matching antigen is unknown. This record belongs to a study of Graves' ophthalmopathy and Graves' hyperthyroidism. Study at large: Pretreatment peripheral blood was obtained at initial diagnosis.

The CDR3 loop spans 14 amino acids. The germline V gene encodes CDR1 LNHDA and CDR2 SQIVND (reference sequence). V was cut by 10 bases and J by 5 bases, with 17 bases left in between. TCR beta CDR3 regions were amplified from RNA transcripts. Second-round multiplex PCR came after a first-round RT-PCR that employed HTBI primers. TCRdb used MiXCR to reprocess the multiplex PCR reads, holding one entry per CDR3 protein. The sample includes fewer than 20,000 distinct CDR3 sequences, roughly 50% of them seen just once. Study-level results: For predicting ophthalmopathy progression, the model had 70.59% sensitivity and under 85% specificity.

The TCR sequence derives from a woman in her 40s with stable Graves' hyperthyroidism. The chain employs TRBV19 and TRBJ1-4, with TRBD1 as a possible D gene (6 bases). The sequenced sample consisted of peripheral blood. The CDR3 DNA follows: TGTGCCACCGGGGAGGGACAATTAAATGAAAAACTGTTTTTT. Translation: CATGEGQLNEKLFF.